The next 19 T cell receptor beta chains were all read from a single sample in a study of cytomegalovirus exposure and HLA in healthy donors. Vbeta (60) and Jbeta (13) primers were used in the PCR. TCRdb's table, derived via immunoSEQ multiplex PCR, lists solely in-frame clones and lacks some. Altogether 75,000 to 95,000 clones are present, about three quarters being singletons, with the ten largest covering approximately 4.8%. The sequenced sample was PBMCs. Receptor source: a male donor in good health and CMV-seropositive.

The V and J genes are TRBV11-1 and TRBJ1-2; 8 bases line up with TRBD1. The CDR3 is 13 residues long. Per the germline V gene, CDR1 is SGHAT and CDR2 is FQDESV (reference sequence). Trimming took 8 bases from V and 2 from J; bases not matched to a gene: 4. CDR3 sequence reads: CASRQGRNYGYTF. The CDR3 region has the DNA TGTGCCAGCCGACAGGGGCGGAACTATGGCTACACCTTC.

The chain couples TRBV2 to TRBJ2-5; 12 bases match TRBD2. Judging by the DNA end, TRBJ2-7 fits better; the J call may be wrong. The CDR3 sequence is 14 residues long. CDR1 is SNHLY, CDR2 FYNNEI, per germline. The CDR3 coding sequence is TGTGCCAGATCGACTAGCGGGAGCAGTCACGAGCAGTACTTC. Protein: CARSTSGSSHEQYF.

The chain has TRBV2 and TRBJ1-3; a weak D match, TRBD1 (5 bases). V lost 7 bases, J lost 8 bases, and 21 bases lay in between. The CDR3 covers 15 residues. CDR1 and CDR2 from the germline V gene are SNHLY and FYNNEI. The CDR3 is CASIERAGKLDTIYF. The CDR3 DNA is TGTGCCAGCATCGAACGGGCAGGGAAGCTCGACACCATATATTTT. The complete variable domain, with remaining parts taken from reference TRBV2 and TRBJ1-3, reads EPEVTQTPSHQVTQMGQEVILRCVPISNHLYFYWYRQILGQKVEFLVSFYNNEISEKSEIFDDQFSVERPDGSNFTLKIRSTKLEDSAMYFCASIERAGKLDTIYFGEGSWLTVV.

This clone was found a few times. The gene calls are TRBV7-6 and TRBJ2-2; D unclear. Germline V lookup: CDR1 SGHVS, CDR2 FNYEAQ. Trimming cost V 2 bases and J 5 bases, with 6 bases left between them. The length of the CDR3 is 13 residues. The CDR3 DNA reads as TGTGCCAGCAGCTTAACCGAGACCGGGGAGCTGTTTTTT. It translates to CASSLTETGELFF. The variable domain in full, with the rest retrieved from reference TRBV7-6 and TRBJ2-2, is GAGVSQSPRYKVTKRGQDVALRCDPISGHVSLYWYRQALGQGPEFLTYFNYEAQQDKSGLPNDRFSAERPEGSISTLTIQRTEQRDSAMYRCASSLTETGELFFGEGSRLTVL.

The rearrangement links TRBV7-2 to TRBJ1-5; tentative D call: TRBD1 (6 bases). CDR1 is SGHTA and CDR2 is FQGNSA in the germline V gene. V shed 5 bases and J shed 3 bases, with 14 bases lying between them. This CDR3 is built from 15 residues. Here the CDR3 DNA reads TGTGCCAGCAGCCTCGCAGGGGCCCCCAATCAGCCCCAGCATTTT. Its translation: CASSLAGAPNQPQHF.

V and J are TRBV15 and TRBJ2-2, with D possibly being TRBD1 (6 bases). Per germline, CDR1 LNHNV and CDR2 YYDKDF (reference sequence). Trimming took 2 bases from V and 4 from J, leaving 8 bases between them. The length of the CDR3 is 14 residues. The CDR3 region has the DNA TGTGCCACCAGCAGACAGGGGTCCACCGGGGAGCTGTTTTTT. Protein: CATSRQGSTGELFF.

This clone was seen just once. This chain uses TRBV19 with TRBJ2-2; tentatively, D is TRBD2 (5 bases). Germline V gene lookup returns CDR1 LNHDA and CDR2 SQIVND (reference sequence). Trimming left V 1 base short and J 5 bases short, with 5 bases between. CDR3 length equals 13 residues. The CDR3 spells CASSIVATGELFF. CDR3 in DNA: TGTGCCAGTAGTATAGTAGCGACCGGGGAGCTGTTTTTT.

The chain's CDR3 is CATSSRVYAEAFF. CDR3 bases: TGTGCCACCAGCAGCAGGGTTTACGCTGAAGCTTTCTTT. The chain links TRBV15 to TRBJ1-1; a weak D match, TRBD1 (5 bases). Trimming left V 3 bases short and J 6 bases short, with 11 bases between. Germline V CDR1 and CDR2: LNHNV, YYDKDF (reference sequence). The CDR3 extends over 13 amino acids.

V gene TRBV2 combines with J gene TRBJ1-3, with unresolved D. The CDR3 is made up of 16 amino acids. CDR1 SNHLY and CDR2 FYNNEI come from the germline V gene. V dropped 6 bases and J dropped 0 bases, with 15 bases sitting between them. This CDR3 is CASSPRVGNSGNTIYF. CDR3 bases: TGTGCCAGCAGCCCTCGGGTCGGGAACTCTGGAAACACCATATATTTT.

The chain links TRBV7-6 to TRBJ1-1; no clear D gene. V dropped 0 bases and J dropped 1 base, with 3 bases sitting between them. CDR3 length: 13 amino acids. Germline V gene data show CDR1 as SGHVS and CDR2 as FNYEAQ. DNA of the CDR3: TGTGCCAGCAGCTTAGCGCGGAACACTGAAGCTTTCTTT. As protein: CASSLARNTEAFF.

The chain links TRBV28 to TRBJ1-1, with D possibly matching TRBD1 (5 bases). Trimming left V 3 bases short and J 10 bases short, with 24 bases between. The germline gives CDR1 MDHEN, CDR2 SYDVKM. The CDR3 extends over 16 amino acids. CDR3 amino acids: CASSFIVQGLREGAFF. The CDR3, as DNA: TGTGCCAGCAGTTTCATAGTTCAGGGCCTCAGGGAAGGAGCTTTCTTT.

This clone was recorded a few times. This rearrangement joins TRBV6-5 to TRBJ1-6; D perhaps matches TRBD1 (5 bases). Between the trimmed V and J ends, which lost 7 bases and 0 bases, there was a span of 10 bases. Germline CDR1 reads MNHEY; CDR2 reads SVGAGI. This CDR3 has 15 residues. CDR3 amino acids: CASIDRNSYNSPLHF. The CDR3 DNA reads TGTGCCAGCATTGACAGAAACTCCTATAATTCACCCCTCCACTTT.

V gene TRBV10-2 combines with J gene TRBJ2-7, with no clear D. This CDR3 is 11 amino acids long. Between the trimmed V and J ends, which lost 4 bases and 4 bases, there was a span of 5 bases. Germline CDR1 and CDR2: WSHSY and SAAADI. The CDR3 region has the DNA TGCGCCAGCAGTGTCGGGTACGAGCAGTACTTC. Amino acid sequence: CASSVGYEQYF.

The chain links TRBV5-4 to TRBJ2-7; D unclear. With 2 bases removed from V and 3 bases from J, the gap between germline ends came to 9 bases. Germline assignment: CDR1 SGHNT and CDR2 YYREEE (reference sequence). This CDR3 has 13 residues. In nucleotides, the CDR3 is TGTGCCAGCAGCTTATTTCACAGCTACGAGCAGTACTTC. This codes for CASSLFHSYEQYF.

This sequence joins TRBV28 and TRBJ2-7; weak D call: TRBD2 (6 bases). The CDR3 contains 14 residues. CDR1 is MDHEN, CDR2 SYDVKM, per germline. Trimming took 3 bases from V and 2 from J, leaving 11 bases between them. In DNA form, the CDR3 reads TGTGCCAGCAGTTTGGTAGCGGCCGCCTACGAGCAGTACTTC. Encoded protein: CASSLVAAAYEQYF.

V gene TRBV28 combines with J gene TRBJ1-3; 9 nucleotides line up with TRBD1. Germline trimming cut 5 bases from V and 7 bases from J; bases unmatched to any gene: 12. Germline CDR1 reads MDHEN; CDR2 reads SYDVKM. This CDR3 contains 16 residues. CDR3 loop: CASSIPGTGFPNTIYF. CDR3 nucleotides: TGTGCCAGCAGTATCCCTGGGACAGGGTTTCCCAACACCATATATTTT.

The rearrangement uses TRBV6-5 and TRBJ2-3; 9 nucleotides align to TRBD2. CDR3 size: 15 residues. V lost 5 bases, J lost 8 bases, and 11 bases stayed unmatched. Germline V gene lookup returns CDR1 MNHEY and CDR2 SVGAGI. CDR3 nucleotides: TGTGCCAGCAGTCAACTAGCGGGCTTCACAAGTACGCAGTATTTT. Translated, it gives CASSQLAGFTSTQYF.

The chain couples TRBV10-2 to TRBJ2-7; D is perhaps TRBD1 (6 bases). Germline CDR1 WSHSY, CDR2 SAAADI. This CDR3 has 14 amino acids. The V end was cut by 4 bases, the J end by 2 bases, with 12 bases between. The CDR3 region is CASSVQGQTYEQYF. CDR3 DNA sequence: TGCGCCAGCAGTGTGCAGGGGCAGACCTACGAGCAGTACTTC.

This clone occurred once. The chain combines TRBV19 with TRBJ1-1, with D maybe TRBD1 (6 bases). Germline values: CDR1 LNHDA, CDR2 SQIVND (reference sequence). The CDR3 has 12 amino acids. Trimming cost V 11 bases and J 4 bases, with 14 bases left between them. The CDR3 region has the DNA TGTGCCGCCTCGGGGGGCCTCACTGAAGCTTTCTTT. It translates to CAASGGLTEAFF. Together with reference TRBV19 and TRBJ1-1, the CDR3 gives the full variable domain: DGGITQSPKYLFRKEGQNVTLSCEQNLNHDAMYWYRQDPGQGLRLIYYSQIVNDFQKGDIAEGYSVSREKKESFPLTVTSAQKNPTAFYLCAASGGLTEAFFGQGTRLTVV.